Sequencing of this T cell receptor (beta chain) was carried out in a study of T cell responses to AZD1222 COVID-19 vaccine. Using immunoSEQ multiplex PCR, the repertoire was profiled, and TCRdb retains in-frame clones only, with some absent. Among 95,000 to 100,000 clones listed, 86% were seen once. CDR3 size: 14 residues. Per the germline V gene, CDR1 is SQVTM and CDR2 is ANQGSEA. Trimming took 3 bases from V and 1 from J, leaving 12 bases between them. This rearrangement joins TRBV29-1 to TRBJ1-1; D remains ambiguous. Sequenced material: peripheral blood, taken on day 0 of AZD1222 vaccination. This receptor was identified in an adult in good health. CDR3 DNA sequence: TGCAGCGTTGAGGGGAGGACGGGGAACACTGAAGCTTTCTTT. As protein: CSVEGRTGNTEAFF.